Listed below are T cell receptor beta chains from one sample, sequenced in a study of blood T cell repertoires in COVID-19. Generated by immunoSEQ multiplex PCR, the TCRdb table keeps only in-frame clones and is missing some. The sample comprises some 260,000 clones, approximately 77% of which are singletons, and 2.5% to 3.5% rests with the top ten. Sequenced input: peripheral blood. The receptors shown here come from a woman aged 18 to 35 with acute or convalescent COVID-19. CDR3s include the opening cysteine and the closing phenylalanine or tryptophan. D genes are given only for firm matches.

TRBV18	TRBJ2-5	.	16	CASSPPGLLDSRVQYF
TRBV10-3	TRBJ2-7	TRBD1	11	CAIGTGEQEYF
TRBV5-1	TRBJ1-4	.	17	CASSFQLSSGVYEKLFF
TRBV2	TRBJ2-7	TRBD1	15	CASSEAGQTNYEQYF
TRBV6-5	TRBJ2-1	TRBD1	14	CASSYTDRGDEQFF
TRBV20-1	TRBJ1-5	.	15	CSASQAGAGNQPQHF
TRBV4-3	TRBJ2-7	TRBD2	15	CASSPGLAGALEQYF
TRBV28	TRBJ1-5	.	15	CASRPASQGNQPQHF
TRBV13	TRBJ1-1	.	13	CASSLRRQLEAFF
TRBV7-2	TRBJ1-2	.	13	CASSLGPGYGYTF
TRBV6-2/TRBV6-3	TRBJ2-2	.	12	CASSYSGAELFF
TRBV28	TRBJ1-2	.	13	CASRTPGVGGYTF
TRBV28	TRBJ1-1	.	12	CASVRQNTEAFF
TRBV9	TRBJ1-6	TRBD1	16	CASSVFADRENSPLHF
TRBV7-2	TRBJ2-5	TRBD2	16	CASSFRTKGGAETQYF
TRBV11-1	TRBJ2-7	.	15	CASSLGMGLKDEQYF
TRBV24-1	TRBJ2-1	TRBD1	17	CATSRGTGQVRGNEQFF
TRBV25-1	TRBJ2-2	.	17	CASSEVPRSTNTGELFF
TRBV7-9	TRBJ2-7	.	13	CASSLDTAYEQYF
TRBV3-1/TRBV3-2	TRBJ1-1	.	14	CASSQEGHSIEAFF
TRBV27	TRBJ2-4	.	14	CASSNAGARNIQYF
TRBV6-2/TRBV6-3	TRBJ2-7	.	12	CASSTSSYEQYF
TRBV5-6	TRBJ1-2	TRBD1	16	CASSLMGRTGDYGYTF
TRBV19	TRBJ1-2	TRBD1	14	CASSIGDSSFGYTF
TRBV5-6	TRBJ1-2	TRBD1	19	CASSLLRQGATETDYGYTF
TRBV6-6	TRBJ2-7	.	14	CASSYRDTTYEQYF
TRBV2	TRBJ2-7	TRBD2	17	CASSEGRPAGAAYEQYF
TRBV6-5	TRBJ1-1	.	15	CASRSGGTGNTEAFF
TRBV7-9	TRBJ2-5	TRBD2	13	CASSLLAGETQYF
TRBV5-6	TRBJ1-2	TRBD1	13	CASSWVRGHGYTF
TRBV5-4	TRBJ2-7	TRBD2	15	CASSLKLAGDPEQYF
TRBV5-6	TRBJ2-5	TRBD2	15	CASSLGLAGGETQYF
TRBV7-3	TRBJ1-5	.	11	CASSLYWPQHF
TRBV6-2/TRBV6-3	TRBJ2-2	TRBD2	17	CASSYGGTSGPTGELFF
TRBV19	TRBJ1-1	.	14	CASSTRTENTEAFF
TRBV19	TRBJ2-1	TRBD1	15	CASTPGTGFYNEQFF
TRBV28	TRBJ2-7	.	19	CATVLMGGLGSLRWNEQYF
TRBV7-7	TRBJ2-3	TRBD2	18	CASSPARHSGGSTDTQYF
TRBV6-5	TRBJ2-7	TRBD1	15	CASTWDRGRLYEQYF
TRBV7-9	TRBJ2-7	TRBD1	15	CASSLVGTGEYEQYF
TRBV30	TRBJ2-7	.	11	CACTQGPEQYF
TRBV10-3	TRBJ2-1	TRBD2	18	CAIRPGLAGGSSYNEQFF
TRBV6-5	TRBJ2-7	TRBD2	16	CASSYSGGSASYEQYF
TRBV5-1	TRBJ2-7	.	13	CASSAGTVSEQYF
TRBV27	TRBJ2-7	TRBD1	15	CASSLGQGSPYEQYF
TRBV6-2/TRBV6-3	TRBJ2-1	.	15	CASSYFGQVEGEQFF
TRBV19	TRBJ1-1	TRBD1	18	CASSIRGDRGGPRTEAFF
TRBV6-6	TRBJ1-4	.	13	CASSGTTNEKLFF
TRBV7-2	TRBJ2-3	TRBD2	19	CASSLATLGLAFGTDTQYF
TRBV3-1/TRBV3-2	TRBJ2-7	.	12	CASSRQHYEQYF
TRBV11-2	TRBJ1-6	.	16	CASSIRGGFDGSPLHF